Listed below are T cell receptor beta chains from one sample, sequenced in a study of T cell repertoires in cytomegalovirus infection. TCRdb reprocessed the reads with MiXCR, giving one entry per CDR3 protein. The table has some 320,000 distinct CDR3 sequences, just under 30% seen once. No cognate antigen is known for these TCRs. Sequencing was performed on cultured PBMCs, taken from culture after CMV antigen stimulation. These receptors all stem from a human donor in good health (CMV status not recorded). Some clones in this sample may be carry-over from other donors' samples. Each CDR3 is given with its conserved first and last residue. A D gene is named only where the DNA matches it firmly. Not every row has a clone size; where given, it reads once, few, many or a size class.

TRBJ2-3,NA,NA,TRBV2,TGTGCCAGCAGTGTTGAGAAGGGGCCCACAGATACGCAGTATTTT,CASSVEKGPTDTQYF
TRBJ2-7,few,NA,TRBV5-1,TGCGCCAGCAGCTGGGCCAGCTCCTACGAGCAGTACTTC,CASSWASSYEQYF
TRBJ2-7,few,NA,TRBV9,TGTGCCAGCAGCTTCGAAGGGGACGAGCAGTACTTC,CASSFEGDEQYF
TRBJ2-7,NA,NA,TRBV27,TGTGCCAGCAGTTTATCCGGGGAAACCTACGAGCAGTACTTC,CASSLSGETYEQYF
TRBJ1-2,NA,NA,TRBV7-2,TGTGCCAGCAGCCTGGACTACGGCGGCTACACCTTC,CASSLDYGGYTF
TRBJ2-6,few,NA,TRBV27,TGTGCCAGCAGTTTATCAAGTAGCTCTGGGGCCAACGTCCTGACTTTC,CASSLSSSSGANVLTF
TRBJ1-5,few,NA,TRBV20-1,TGCAGTGCTTCGCCTCAGTCTCCGAATCAGCCCCAGCATTTT,CSASPQSPNQPQHF
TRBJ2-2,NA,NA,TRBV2,TGTGCCTGCTCGACAGGGAACACCGGGGAGCTGTTTTTT,CACSTGNTGELFF
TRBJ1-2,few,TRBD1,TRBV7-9,TGTGCCACAGAGTGGACAGGGGTTGGCTATGGCTACACCTTC,CATEWTGVGYGYTF
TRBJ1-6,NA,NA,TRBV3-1,TGTGCCAGCAGCCAAGTCAGGGACGGATCACCCCTCCACTTT,CASSQVRDGSPLHF
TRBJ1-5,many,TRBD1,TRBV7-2,TGTGCCAGCAGCCCCCGGGACAGTCCCATTTTGCCCCAGCATTTT,CASSPRDSPILPQHF
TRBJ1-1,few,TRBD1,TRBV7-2,TGTGCCAGCAGCCCTAGGGGGCTGAAGGACACTGAAGCTTTCTTT,CASSPRGLKDTEAFF
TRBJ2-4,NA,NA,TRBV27,TGTGCCTGCAGTAGCGCCAAAAACATTCAGTACTTC,CACSSAKNIQYF
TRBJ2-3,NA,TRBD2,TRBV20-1,TGCAGTGCTCCGACTAGCGGGGGGCGGCTCCCCACAGATACGCAGTATTTT,CSAPTSGGRLPTDTQYF
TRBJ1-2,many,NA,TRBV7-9,TGTGCCAGCAGCTTAGGGGACCGGGTCCCCAGCTATGGCTACACCTTC,CASSLGDRVPSYGYTF
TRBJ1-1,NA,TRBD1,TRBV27,TGTGCCAGCAGTCCCGCAGGGGGATGGACTGAAGCTTTCTTT,CASSPAGGWTEAFF
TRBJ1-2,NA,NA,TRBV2,TGTGCCAGCAGTGTGTCAGGGCTACTTCCTAGCTTC,CASSVSGLLPSF
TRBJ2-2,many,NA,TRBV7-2,TGTGCCAGCAGCGGACCCCGACGAACCGGGGAGCTGTTTTTT,CASSGPRRTGELFF
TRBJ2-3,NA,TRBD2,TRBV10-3,TGTGCCATCCCTACTCAGCGGGGGCGCACAGATACGCAGTATTTT,CAIPTQRGRTDTQYF
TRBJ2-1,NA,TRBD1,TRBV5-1,TGCGCCAGCAGCAAAGACAGGGGAAACAATGAGCAGTTCTTC,CASSKDRGNNEQFF
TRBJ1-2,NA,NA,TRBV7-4,TGTGCCAGCAGCTTAGCGTTGTATGGCTACACCTTC,CASSLALYGYTF
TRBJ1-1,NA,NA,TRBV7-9,TGTGCCAGCAGCTTTCGAGCAGGGATGAACACTGAAGCTTTCTTT,CASSFRAGMNTEAFF
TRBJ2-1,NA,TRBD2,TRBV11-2,TGTGCCAGCAGCGACTTCGGGGGGTTGATTTCTAATGAGCAGTTCTTC,CASSDFGGLISNEQFF
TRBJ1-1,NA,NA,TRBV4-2,TGTGCCAGCAGCCCGAGGGGCAGGGAAGGAACTGAAGCTTTCTTT,CASSPRGREGTEAFF
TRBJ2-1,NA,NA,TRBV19,TGTGCCAGTAGTCCGGACAGATACAATGAGCAGTTCTTC,CASSPDRYNEQFF
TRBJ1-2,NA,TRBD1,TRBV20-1,TGCAGTGCTCCTCAGGGGGCTGACTATGGCTACACCTTC,CSAPQGADYGYTF